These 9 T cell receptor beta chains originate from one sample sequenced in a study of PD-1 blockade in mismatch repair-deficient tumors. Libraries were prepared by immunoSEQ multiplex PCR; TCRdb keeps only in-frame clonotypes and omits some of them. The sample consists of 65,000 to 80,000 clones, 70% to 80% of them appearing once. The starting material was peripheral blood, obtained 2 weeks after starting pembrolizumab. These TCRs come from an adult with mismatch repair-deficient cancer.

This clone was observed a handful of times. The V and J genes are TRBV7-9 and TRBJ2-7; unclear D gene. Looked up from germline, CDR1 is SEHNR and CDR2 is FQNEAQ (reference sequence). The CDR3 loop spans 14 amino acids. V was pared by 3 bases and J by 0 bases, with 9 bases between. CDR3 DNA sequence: TGTGCCAGCAGCTTCACAGACGTCTCCTACGAGCAGTACTTC. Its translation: CASSFTDVSYEQYF.

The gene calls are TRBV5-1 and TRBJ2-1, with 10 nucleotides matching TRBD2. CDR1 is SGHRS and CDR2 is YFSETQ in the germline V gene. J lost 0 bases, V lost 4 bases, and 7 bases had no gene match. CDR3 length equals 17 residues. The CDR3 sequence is CASSLTSGEHSYNEQFF. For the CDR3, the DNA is TGCGCCAGCAGCCTAACTAGCGGGGAACACTCCTACAATGAGCAGTTCTTC.

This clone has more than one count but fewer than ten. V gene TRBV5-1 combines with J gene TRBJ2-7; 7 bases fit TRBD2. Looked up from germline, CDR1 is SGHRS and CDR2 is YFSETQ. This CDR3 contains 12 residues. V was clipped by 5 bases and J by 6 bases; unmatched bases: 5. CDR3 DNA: TGCGCCAGCAGGTTAACGGGGGGCGAGCAGTACTTC. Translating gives CASRLTGGEQYF.

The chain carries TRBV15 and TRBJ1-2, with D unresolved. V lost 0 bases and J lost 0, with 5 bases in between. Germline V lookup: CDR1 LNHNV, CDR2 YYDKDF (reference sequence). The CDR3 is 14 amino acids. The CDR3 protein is CATSRDATNYGYTF. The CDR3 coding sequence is TGTGCCACCAGCAGAGACGCGACTAACTATGGCTACACCTTC.

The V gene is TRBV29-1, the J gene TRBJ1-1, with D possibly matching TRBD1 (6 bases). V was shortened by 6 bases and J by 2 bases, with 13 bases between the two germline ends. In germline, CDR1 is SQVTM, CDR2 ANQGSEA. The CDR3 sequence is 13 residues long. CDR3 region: CSVKGTLNTEAFF. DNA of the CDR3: TGCAGCGTAAAGGGGACACTCAACACTGAAGCTTTCTTT.

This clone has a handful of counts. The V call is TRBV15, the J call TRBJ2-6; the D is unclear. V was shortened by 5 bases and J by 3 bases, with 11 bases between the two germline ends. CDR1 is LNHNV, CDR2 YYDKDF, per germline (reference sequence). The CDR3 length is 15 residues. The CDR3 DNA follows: TGTGCCACCAGCGCTCACGAAGGTGGGGCCAACGTCCTGACTTTC. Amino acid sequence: CATSAHEGGANVLTF.

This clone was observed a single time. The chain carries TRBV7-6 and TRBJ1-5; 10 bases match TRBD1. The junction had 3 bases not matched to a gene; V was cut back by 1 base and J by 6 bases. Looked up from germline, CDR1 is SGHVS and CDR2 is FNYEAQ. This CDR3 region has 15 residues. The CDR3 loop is CASSLGTGGSQPQHF. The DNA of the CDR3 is TGTGCCAGCAGCTTAGGGACAGGGGGGAGTCAGCCCCAGCATTTT.

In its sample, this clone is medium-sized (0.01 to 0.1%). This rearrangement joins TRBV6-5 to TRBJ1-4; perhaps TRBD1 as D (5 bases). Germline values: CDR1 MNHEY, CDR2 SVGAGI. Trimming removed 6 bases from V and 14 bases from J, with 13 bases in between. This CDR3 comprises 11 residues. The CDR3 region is CASSTGTVLFF. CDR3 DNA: TGTGCCAGCAGCACCGGGACCGTGCTGTTTTTT.

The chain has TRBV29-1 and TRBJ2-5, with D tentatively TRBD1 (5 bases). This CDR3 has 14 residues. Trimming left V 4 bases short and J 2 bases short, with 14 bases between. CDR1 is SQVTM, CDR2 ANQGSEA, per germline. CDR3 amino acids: CSVAQVGWQETQYF. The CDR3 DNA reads TGCAGCGTTGCACAGGTGGGATGGCAAGAGACCCAGTACTTC.